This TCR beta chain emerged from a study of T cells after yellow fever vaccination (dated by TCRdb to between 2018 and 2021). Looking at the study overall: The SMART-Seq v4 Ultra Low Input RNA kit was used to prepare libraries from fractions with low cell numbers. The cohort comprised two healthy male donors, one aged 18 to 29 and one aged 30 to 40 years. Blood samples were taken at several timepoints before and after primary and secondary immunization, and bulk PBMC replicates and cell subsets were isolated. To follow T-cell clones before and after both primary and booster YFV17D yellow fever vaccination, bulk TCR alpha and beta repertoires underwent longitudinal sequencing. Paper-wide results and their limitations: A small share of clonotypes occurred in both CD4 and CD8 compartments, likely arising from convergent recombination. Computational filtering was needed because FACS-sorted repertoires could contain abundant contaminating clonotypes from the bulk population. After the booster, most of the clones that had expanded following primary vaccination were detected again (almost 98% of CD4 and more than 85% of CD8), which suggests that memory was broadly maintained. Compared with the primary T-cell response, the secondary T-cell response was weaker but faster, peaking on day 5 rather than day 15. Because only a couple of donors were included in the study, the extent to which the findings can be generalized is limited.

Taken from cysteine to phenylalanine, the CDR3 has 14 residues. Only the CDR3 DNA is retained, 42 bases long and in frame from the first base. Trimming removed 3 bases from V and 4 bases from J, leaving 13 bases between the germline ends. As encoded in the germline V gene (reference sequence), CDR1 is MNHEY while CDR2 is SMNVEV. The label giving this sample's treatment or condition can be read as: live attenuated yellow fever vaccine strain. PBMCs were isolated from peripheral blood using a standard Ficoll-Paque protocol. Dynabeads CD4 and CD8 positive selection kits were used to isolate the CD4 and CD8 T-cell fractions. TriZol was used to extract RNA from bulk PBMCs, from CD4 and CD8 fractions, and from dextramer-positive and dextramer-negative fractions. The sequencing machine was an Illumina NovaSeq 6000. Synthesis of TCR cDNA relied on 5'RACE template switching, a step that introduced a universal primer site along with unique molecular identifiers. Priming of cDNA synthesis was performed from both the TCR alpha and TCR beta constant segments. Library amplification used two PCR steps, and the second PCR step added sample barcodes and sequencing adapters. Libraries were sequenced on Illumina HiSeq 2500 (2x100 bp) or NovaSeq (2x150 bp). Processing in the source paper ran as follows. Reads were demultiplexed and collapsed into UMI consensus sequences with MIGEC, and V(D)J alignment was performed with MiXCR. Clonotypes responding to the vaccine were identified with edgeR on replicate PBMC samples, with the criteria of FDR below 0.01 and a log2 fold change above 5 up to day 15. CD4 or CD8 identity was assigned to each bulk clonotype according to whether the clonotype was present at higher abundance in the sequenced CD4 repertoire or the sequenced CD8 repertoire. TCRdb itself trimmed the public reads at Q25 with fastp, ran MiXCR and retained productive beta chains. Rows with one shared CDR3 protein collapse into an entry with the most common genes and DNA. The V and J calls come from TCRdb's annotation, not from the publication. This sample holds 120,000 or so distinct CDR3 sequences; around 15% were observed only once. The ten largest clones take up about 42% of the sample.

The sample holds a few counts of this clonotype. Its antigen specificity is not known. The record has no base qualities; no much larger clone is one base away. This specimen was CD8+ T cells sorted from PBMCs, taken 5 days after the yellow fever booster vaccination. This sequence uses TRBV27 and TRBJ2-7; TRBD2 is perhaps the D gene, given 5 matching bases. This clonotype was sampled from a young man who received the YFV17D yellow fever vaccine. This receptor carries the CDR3 CASSFRGESYEQYF. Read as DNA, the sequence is TGTGCCAGCAGTTTTCGGGGTGAGTCTTACGAGCAGTACTTC.